This T cell receptor beta chain emerged from a study of cytomegalovirus exposure and HLA in healthy donors. Likely unrecorded immune exposures existed in these nominally healthy donors. The study's findings and limits: Solely CMV serostatus was available to characterize immune exposure.

The primer mix had 60 Vbeta and 13 Jbeta primers. Repertoires were generated with immunoSEQ multiplex PCR, while TCRdb's copy carries only in-frame clones and drops some. In the table there are approximately 160,000 clones, 64% of which are singletons. As to this clone: Antigen specificity is unknown.

Germline V gene data show CDR1 as LNHNV and CDR2 as YYDKDF (reference sequence). V dropped 0 bases and J dropped 5 bases, with 10 bases sitting between them. The length of the CDR3 is 14 residues. The sequence was obtained from a woman in her twenties or thirties in good health and CMV-seropositive. The chain carries TRBV15 and TRBJ1-1; D unresolved. The sample consisted of PBMCs. CDR3 region: CATSRDLYGTEAFF. DNA for the CDR3: TGTGCCACCAGCAGAGATCTATACGGTACTGAAGCTTTCTTT. Together with reference TRBV15 and TRBJ1-1, the CDR3 gives the full variable domain: DAMVIQNPRYQVTQFGKPVTLSCSQTLNHNVMYWYQQKSSQAPKLLFHYYDKDFNNEADTPDNFQSRRPNTSFCFLDIRSPGLGDTAMYLCATSRDLYGTEAFFGQGTRLTVV.